This record covers a single TCR beta chain. Its antigen remains unknown. The data derive from a study of cytomegalovirus exposure and HLA in healthy donors. Study-level findings and limits: Analysis was performed later, and it showed HLA-associated TCR beta chains to be more clonally expanded than equally common others. Overall, approximately 150 TCR beta chains were annotated as cytomegalovirus-associated.

With V trimmed by 3 bases and J by 5 bases, 7 bases remained unmatched. Germline V lookup: CDR1 SGHRS, CDR2 YFSETQ. The CDR3 has 16 amino acids. The donors were healthy bone marrow donors. 60 Vbeta and 13 Jbeta primers were used in PCR. Method: immunoSEQ multiplex PCR; TCRdb's copy keeps in-frame clones and lacks some. The sample lists approximately 95,000 clones, about four fifths occurring once. Sequenced material: PBMCs. V usage is TRBV5-1 and J usage is TRBJ2-1; 11 bases are a match to TRBD2. This clonotype originated in a woman aged 40 to 50 in good health and CMV-seropositive. CDR3 amino acids: CASSSQTSGSDNEQFF. The CDR3 DNA is TGCGCCAGCAGCTCTCAAACTAGCGGGAGCGACAATGAGCAGTTCTTC. Looking up the rest from reference TRBV5-1 and TRBJ2-1 gives the full variable domain: KAGVTQTPRYLIKTRGQQVTLSCSPISGHRSVSWYQQTPGQGLQFLFEYFSETQRNKGNFPGRFSGRQFSNSRSEMNVSTLELGDSALYLCASSSQTSGSDNEQFFGPGTRLTVL.